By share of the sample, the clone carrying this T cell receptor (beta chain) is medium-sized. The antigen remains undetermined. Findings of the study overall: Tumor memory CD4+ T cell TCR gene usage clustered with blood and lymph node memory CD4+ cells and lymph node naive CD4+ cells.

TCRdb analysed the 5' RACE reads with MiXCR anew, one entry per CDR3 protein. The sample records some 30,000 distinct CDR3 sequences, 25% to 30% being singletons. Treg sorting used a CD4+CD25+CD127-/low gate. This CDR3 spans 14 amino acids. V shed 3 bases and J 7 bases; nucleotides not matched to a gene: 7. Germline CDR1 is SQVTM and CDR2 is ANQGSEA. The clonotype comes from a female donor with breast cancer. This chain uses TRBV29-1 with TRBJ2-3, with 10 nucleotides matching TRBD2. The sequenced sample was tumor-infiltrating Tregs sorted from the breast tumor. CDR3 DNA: TGCAGCGTTGACATAGCGGGAGGAATGAATACGCAGTATTTT. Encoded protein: CSVDIAGGMNTQYF.